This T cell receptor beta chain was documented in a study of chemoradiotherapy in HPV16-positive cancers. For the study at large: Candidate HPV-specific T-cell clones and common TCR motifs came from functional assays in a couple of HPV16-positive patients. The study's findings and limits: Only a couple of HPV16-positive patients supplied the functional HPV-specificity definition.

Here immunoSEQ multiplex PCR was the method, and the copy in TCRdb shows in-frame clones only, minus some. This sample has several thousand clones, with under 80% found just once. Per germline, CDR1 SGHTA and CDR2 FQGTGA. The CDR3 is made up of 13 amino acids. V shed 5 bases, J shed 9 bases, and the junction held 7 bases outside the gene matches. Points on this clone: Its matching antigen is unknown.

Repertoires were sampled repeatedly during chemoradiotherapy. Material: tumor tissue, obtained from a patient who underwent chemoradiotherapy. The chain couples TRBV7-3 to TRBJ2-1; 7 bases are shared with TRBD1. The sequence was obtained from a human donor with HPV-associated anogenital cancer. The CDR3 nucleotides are TGTGCCAGCAGCCTCCGGCCAGGGGGTGAGCAGTTCTTC. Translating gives CASSLRPGGEQFF.